The entry below gives a single T cell receptor beta chain sequence along with its context. Its antigen is currently unknown. This record belongs to a study of T cells after yellow fever vaccination. Study results and limitations: Subsequent to the booster, the majority of primary-vaccination clones reappeared (around 96% CD4, approximately 90% CD8).

The V segment lost 4 bases and the J segment 5 bases; nucleotides outside the gene matches: 15. CDR1 LGHNA and CDR2 YSLEER come from the germline V gene. This CDR3 has 17 amino acids. 5'RACE template switching generated TCR cDNA, adding a universal primer site and UMIs. A single record per CDR3 protein comes from TCRdb applying MiXCR to the 5' RACE reads. The data contain 300,000 to 350,000 distinct CDR3 sequences, about 10% of them seen just once; the ten biggest clones take up under 4%. The chain employs TRBV4-3 and TRBJ1-2; 8 nucleotides line up with TRBD1. This receptor was obtained from a man aged 18 to 29 who received the YFV17D yellow fever vaccine. The source was CD4+ T cells sorted from PBMCs, collected 45 days after the yellow fever booster vaccination. CDR3 coding DNA: TGCGCCAGCAGCCGCGTTACCGGGACAGGCGATGCATATGGCTACACCTTC. This translates into CASSRVTGTGDAYGYTF.